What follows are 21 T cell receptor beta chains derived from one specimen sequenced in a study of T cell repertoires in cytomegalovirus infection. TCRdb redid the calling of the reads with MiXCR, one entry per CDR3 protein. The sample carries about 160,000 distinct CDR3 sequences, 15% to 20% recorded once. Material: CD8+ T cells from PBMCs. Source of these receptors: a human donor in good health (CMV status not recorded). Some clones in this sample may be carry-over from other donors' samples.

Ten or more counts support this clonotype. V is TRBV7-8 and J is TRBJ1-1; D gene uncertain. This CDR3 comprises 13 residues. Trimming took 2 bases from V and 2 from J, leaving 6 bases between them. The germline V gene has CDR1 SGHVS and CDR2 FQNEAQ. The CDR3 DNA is TGTGCCAGCAGCTTACTGACAAACACTGAAGCTTTCTTT. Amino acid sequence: CASSLLTNTEAFF.

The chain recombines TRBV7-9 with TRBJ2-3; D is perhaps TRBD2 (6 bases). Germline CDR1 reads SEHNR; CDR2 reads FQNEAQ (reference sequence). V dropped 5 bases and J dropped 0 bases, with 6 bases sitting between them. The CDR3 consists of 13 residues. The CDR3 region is CASSRGSTDTQYF. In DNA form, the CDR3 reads TGTGCCAGCAGCCGGGGGAGCACAGATACGCAGTATTTT.

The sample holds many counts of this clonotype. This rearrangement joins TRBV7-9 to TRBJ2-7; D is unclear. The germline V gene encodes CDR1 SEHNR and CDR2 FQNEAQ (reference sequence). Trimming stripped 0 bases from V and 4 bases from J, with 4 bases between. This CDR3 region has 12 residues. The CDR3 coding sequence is TGTGCCAGCAGCTTAGCGGTTTACGAGCAGTACTTC. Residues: CASSLAVYEQYF.

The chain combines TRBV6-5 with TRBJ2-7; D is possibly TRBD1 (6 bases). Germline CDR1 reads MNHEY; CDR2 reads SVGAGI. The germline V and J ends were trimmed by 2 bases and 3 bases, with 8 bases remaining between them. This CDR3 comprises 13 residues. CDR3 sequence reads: CASSYADSYEQYF. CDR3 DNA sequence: TGTGCCAGCAGTTACGCGGACAGCTACGAGCAGTACTTC.

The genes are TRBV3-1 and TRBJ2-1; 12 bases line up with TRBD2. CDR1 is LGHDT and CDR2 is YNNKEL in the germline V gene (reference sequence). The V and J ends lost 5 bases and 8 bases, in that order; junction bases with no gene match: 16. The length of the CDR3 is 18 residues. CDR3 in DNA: TGTGCCAGCAGCGCACTAGCGGGAGGAACACGATTGGCCGATGAGCAGTTCTTC. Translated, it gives CASSALAGGTRLADEQFF.

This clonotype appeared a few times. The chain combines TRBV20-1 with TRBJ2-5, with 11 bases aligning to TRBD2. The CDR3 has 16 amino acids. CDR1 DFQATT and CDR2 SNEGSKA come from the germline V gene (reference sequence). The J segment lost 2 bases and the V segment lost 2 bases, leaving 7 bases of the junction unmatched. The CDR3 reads CSARPLRLAGQETQYF. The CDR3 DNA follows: TGCAGTGCTAGACCCCTTCGACTAGCGGGGCAAGAGACCCAGTACTTC.

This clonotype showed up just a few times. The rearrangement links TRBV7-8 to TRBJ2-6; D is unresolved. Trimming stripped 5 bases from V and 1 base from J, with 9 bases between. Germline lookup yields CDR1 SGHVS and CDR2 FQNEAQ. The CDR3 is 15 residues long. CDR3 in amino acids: CASSPVWSGANVLTF. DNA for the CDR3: TGTGCCAGCAGCCCAGTGTGGTCTGGGGCCAACGTCCTGACTTTC.

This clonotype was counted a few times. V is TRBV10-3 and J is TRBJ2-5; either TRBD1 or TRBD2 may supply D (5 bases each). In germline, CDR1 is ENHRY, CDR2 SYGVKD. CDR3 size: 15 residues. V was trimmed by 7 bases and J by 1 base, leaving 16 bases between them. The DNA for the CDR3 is TGTGCCATCAAGTCCCCCGGGGCCGCCCAAGAGACCCAGTACTTC. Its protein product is CAIKSPGAAQETQYF.

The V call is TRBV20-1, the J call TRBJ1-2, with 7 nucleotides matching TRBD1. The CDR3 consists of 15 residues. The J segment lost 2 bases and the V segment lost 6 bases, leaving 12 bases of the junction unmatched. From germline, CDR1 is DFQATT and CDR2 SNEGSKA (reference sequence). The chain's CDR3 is CSAILYRGENYGYTF. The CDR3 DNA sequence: TGCAGTGCCATACTCTACAGGGGCGAGAACTATGGCTACACCTTC.

CDR3 sequence: CASSLAPADGGGPQETQYF. The CDR3 DNA reads as TGTGCCAGCAGCTTAGCTCCAGCGGATGGGGGGGGCCCTCAAGAGACCCAGTACTTC. The rearrangement joins TRBV7-2 to TRBJ2-5; TRBD2 is a possible D gene (7 bases). The V end was cut by 0 bases, the J end by 2 bases, with 22 bases between. The germline CDR1 and CDR2 sequences are SGHTA and FQGNSA. CDR3 length: 19 amino acids.

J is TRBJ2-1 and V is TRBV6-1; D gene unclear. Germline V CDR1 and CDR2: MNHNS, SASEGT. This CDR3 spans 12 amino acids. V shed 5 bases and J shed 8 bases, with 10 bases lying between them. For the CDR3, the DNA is TGTGCCAGCAGTCCCCCCGACCATGAGCAGTTCTTC. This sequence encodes CASSPPDHEQFF.

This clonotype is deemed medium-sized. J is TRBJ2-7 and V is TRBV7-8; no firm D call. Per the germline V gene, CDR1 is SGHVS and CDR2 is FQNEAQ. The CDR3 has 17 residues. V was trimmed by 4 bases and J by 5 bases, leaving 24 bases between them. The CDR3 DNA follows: TGTGCCAGCAGCTCCATGGCGAACGGAGAGGTAGGAGACGAGCAGTACTTC. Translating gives CASSSMANGEVGDEQYF.

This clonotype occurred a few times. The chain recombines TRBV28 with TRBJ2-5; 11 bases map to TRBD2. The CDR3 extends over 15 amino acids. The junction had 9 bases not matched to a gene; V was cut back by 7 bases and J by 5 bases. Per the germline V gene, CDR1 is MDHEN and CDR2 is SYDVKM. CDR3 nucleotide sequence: TGTGCCAGCAACCTTAGCGGGAGGGTCCGGGAGACCCAGTACTTC. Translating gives CASNLSGRVRETQYF. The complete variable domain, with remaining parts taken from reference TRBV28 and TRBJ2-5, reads DVKVTQSSRYLVKRTGEKVFLECVQDMDHENMFWYRQDPGLGLRLIYFSYDVKMKEKGDIPEGYSVSREKKERFSLILESASTNQTSMYLCASNLSGRVRETQYFGPGTRLLVL.

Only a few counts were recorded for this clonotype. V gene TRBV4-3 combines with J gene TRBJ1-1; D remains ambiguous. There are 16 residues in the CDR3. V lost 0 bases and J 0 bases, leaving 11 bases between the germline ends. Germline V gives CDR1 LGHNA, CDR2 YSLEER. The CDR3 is CASSQDTIRLNTEAFF. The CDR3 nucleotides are TGCGCCAGCAGCCAAGATACAATCCGATTGAACACTGAAGCTTTCTTT.

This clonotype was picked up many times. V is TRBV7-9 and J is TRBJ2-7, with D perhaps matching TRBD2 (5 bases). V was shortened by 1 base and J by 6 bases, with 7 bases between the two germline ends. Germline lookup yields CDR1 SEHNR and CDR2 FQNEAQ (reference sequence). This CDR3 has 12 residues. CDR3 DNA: TGTGCCAGCAGCTTAGGAGGGAGCGAGCAGTACTTC. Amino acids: CASSLGGSEQYF.

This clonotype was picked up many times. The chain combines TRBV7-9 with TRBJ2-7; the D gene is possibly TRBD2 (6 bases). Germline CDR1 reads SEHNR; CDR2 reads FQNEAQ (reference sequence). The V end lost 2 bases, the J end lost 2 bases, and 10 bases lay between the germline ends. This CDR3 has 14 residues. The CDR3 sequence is CASSLIADPYEQYF. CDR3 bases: TGTGCCAGCAGCTTAATAGCGGACCCCTACGAGCAGTACTTC.

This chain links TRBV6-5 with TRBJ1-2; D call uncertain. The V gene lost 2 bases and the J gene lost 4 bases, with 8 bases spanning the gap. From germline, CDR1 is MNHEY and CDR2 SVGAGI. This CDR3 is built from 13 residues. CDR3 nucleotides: TGTGCCAGCAGTTACAGTTGGAGCTATGGCTACACCTTC. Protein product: CASSYSWSYGYTF.

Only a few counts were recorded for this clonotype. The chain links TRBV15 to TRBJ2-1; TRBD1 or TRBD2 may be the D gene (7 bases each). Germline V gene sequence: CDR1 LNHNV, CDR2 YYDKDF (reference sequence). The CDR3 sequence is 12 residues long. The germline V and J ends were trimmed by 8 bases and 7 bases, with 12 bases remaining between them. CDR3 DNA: TGTGCCACCGGCCAGGGGGGGAATGAGCAGTTCTTC. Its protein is CATGQGGNEQFF.

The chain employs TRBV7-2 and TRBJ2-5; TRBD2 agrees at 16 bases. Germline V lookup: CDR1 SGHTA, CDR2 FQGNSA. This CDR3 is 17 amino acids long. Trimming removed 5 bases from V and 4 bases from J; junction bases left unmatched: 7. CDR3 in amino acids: CASSLGLAGGPSETQYF. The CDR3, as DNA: TGTGCCAGCAGCCTGGGACTAGCGGGGGGGCCATCAGAGACCCAGTACTTC.

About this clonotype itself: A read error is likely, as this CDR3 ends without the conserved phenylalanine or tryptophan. The CDR3: CASSQQGAGVPTDTQYL. The CDR3, as DNA: TGTGCCAGCTCCCAACAGGGCGCGGGAGTCCCCACAGATACGCAGTATTTA. The V gene is TRBV28, the J gene TRBJ2-3, with a weak D call TRBD2 (7 bases). Trimming left V 8 bases short and J 2 bases short, with 23 bases between. Germline lookup yields CDR1 MDHEN and CDR2 SYDVKM. This CDR3 contains 17 residues.

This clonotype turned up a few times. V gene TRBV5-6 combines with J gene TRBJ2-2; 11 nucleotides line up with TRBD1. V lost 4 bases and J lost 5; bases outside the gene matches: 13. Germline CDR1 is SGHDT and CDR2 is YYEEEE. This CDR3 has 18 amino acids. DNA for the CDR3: TGTGCCAGCAGCCGCGGACAGGGGGCCGTCGGGGGGACCGGGGAGCTGTTTTTT. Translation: CASSRGQGAVGGTGELFF. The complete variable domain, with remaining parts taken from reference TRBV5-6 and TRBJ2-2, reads DAGVTQSPTHLIKTRGQQVTLRCSPKSGHDTVSWYQQALGQGPQFIFQYYEEEERQRGNFPDRFSGHQFPNYSSELNVNALLLGDSALYLCASSRGQGAVGGTGELFFGEGSRLTVL.